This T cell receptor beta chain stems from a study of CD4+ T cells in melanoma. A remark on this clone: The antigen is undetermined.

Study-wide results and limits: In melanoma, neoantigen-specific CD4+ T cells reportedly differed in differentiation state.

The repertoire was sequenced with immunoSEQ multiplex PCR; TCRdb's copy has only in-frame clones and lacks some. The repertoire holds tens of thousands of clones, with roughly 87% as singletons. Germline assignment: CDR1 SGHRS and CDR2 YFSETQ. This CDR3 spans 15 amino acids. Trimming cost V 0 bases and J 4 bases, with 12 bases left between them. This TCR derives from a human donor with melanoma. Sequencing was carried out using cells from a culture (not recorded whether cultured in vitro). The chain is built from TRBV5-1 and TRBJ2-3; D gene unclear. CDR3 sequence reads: CASSLEPMTPDTQYF. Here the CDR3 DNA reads TGCGCCAGCAGCTTGGAACCGATGACTCCAGATACGCAGTATTTT.